One and the same sample provided the 13 T cell receptor beta chains below, sequenced in a study of blood T cells in healthy people across ages. Primers used in a second PCR of roughly 6 to 11 cycles were a sample-barcoded 5' primer and a J-beta primer mix. TCRdb re-called the 5' RACE reads with MiXCR, one entry per CDR3 protein. The table includes roughly 680,000 distinct CDR3 sequences, over 45% detected once. Material: blood. The receptor set was obtained from a woman in her fifties or sixties in good health.

V gene TRBV6-1 combines with J gene TRBJ2-5; TRBD2 matches at 12 bases. This CDR3 contains 16 residues. The germline gives CDR1 MNHNS, CDR2 SASEGT. V lost 8 bases and J lost 4; bases outside the gene matches: 11. The CDR3 reads CASRPTSGRGAETQYF. In DNA form, the CDR3 reads TGTGCCAGCCGACCGACTAGCGGGAGAGGGGCAGAGACCCAGTACTTC.

V is TRBV5-5 and J is TRBJ2-4, with D possibly matching TRBD1 (6 bases). V was clipped by 0 bases and J by 12 bases, with 16 bases between them. The CDR3 is 14 residues long. CDR1 is SGHKS, CDR2 YYEKEE, per germline (reference sequence). DNA for the CDR3: TGTGCCAGCAGCTTGGAGGGTGGAGAGGACAGTCAGTACTTC. This gives the protein CASSLEGGEDSQYF. Drawing the rest from reference TRBV5-5 and TRBJ2-4, the complete variable domain is DAGVTQSPTHLIKTRGQQVTLRCSPISGHKSVSWYQQVLGQGPQFIFQYYEKEERGRGNFPDRFSARQFPNYSSELNVNALLLGDSALYLCASSLEGGEDSQYFGAGTRLSVL.

The V and J genes are TRBV7-3 and TRBJ2-1; D uncertain. This CDR3 has 13 residues. Per germline, CDR1 SGHTA and CDR2 FQGTGA. Trimming shortened V by 4 bases and J by 9 bases, and 13 bases separated the two germline ends. The DNA of the CDR3 is TGTGCCAGCAGCTCTAACATAGGAACTGAGCAGTTCTTC. It codes for CASSSNIGTEQFF.

This clonotype was seen more than once but under ten times. The chain recombines TRBV20-1 with TRBJ2-7, with a weak D call TRBD2 (5 bases). Trimming removed 0 bases at V and 9 bases at J, with 24 bases between. The germline CDR1 and CDR2 sequences are DFQATT and SNEGSKA (reference sequence). The CDR3 has 16 amino acids. CDR3 DNA sequence: TGCAGTGCTAGAGATGGGCGGACTTACTCCTACGAGCGGCAGTACTTC. Translating gives CSARDGRTYSYERQYF.

This clonotype has just a few counts. Just one base apart from a much larger clone, this may be a read error. The genes are TRBV10-3 and TRBJ2-1; D ambiguous. The end of the DNA fits TRBJ2-7 better, so the J call may be wrong. Germline CDR1 reads ENHRY; CDR2 reads SYGVKD. This CDR3 spans 15 amino acids. The CDR3 sequence: CAISESWNSYNEQYF. CDR3 coding DNA: TGTGCCATCAGTGAGTCGTGGAATTCCTACAATGAGCAGTACTTC.

J is TRBJ2-7 and V is TRBV10-3; D perhaps matches TRBD2 (7 bases). TRBJ2-5 matches the DNA end more closely, so the J call is doubtful. Germline CDR1 ENHRY, CDR2 SYGVKD. CDR3 length: 15 residues. CDR3 nucleotide sequence: TGTGCCATCTTAGGGGGGGAACTAGATCAAGAGACCCAGTACTTC. It translates to CAILGGELDQETQYF.

This clonotype occurred a few times. This chain connects TRBV20-1 to TRBJ1-4, with D hard to call. V lost 3 bases, J lost 1 base, and 9 bases lay in between. The CDR3 has 14 amino acids. Per germline, CDR1 DFQATT and CDR2 SNEGSKA (reference sequence). CDR3 in amino acids: CSASLRRTNEKLFF. The CDR3, as DNA: TGCAGTGCTAGCCTCCGCAGAACTAATGAAAAACTGTTTTTT.

The chain recombines TRBV14 with TRBJ2-7, with TRBD2 as a possible D gene (5 bases). Germline assignment: CDR1 SGHDN and CDR2 FVKESK. Trimming stripped 0 bases from V and 4 bases from J, with 22 bases between. This CDR3 comprises 18 residues. Written as DNA, the CDR3 is TGTGCCAGCAGCCAAGATCTCGGACCGGCGGGTAGACTTTACGAGCAGTACTTC. Translated, it gives CASSQDLGPAGRLYEQYF.

This clonotype has at least ten counts. V is TRBV6-6 and J is TRBJ2-3; unclear D gene. The CDR3 loop spans 13 amino acids. The germline gives CDR1 MNHNY, CDR2 SVGAGI (reference sequence). V was pared by 5 bases and J by 0 bases, with 6 bases between. The CDR3 loop is CASSLDSTDTQYF. CDR3 DNA: TGTGCCAGCAGTCTAGATAGCACAGATACGCAGTATTTT.

This clonotype was picked up a small number of times. The genes are TRBV10-3 and TRBJ1-2, with D hard to call. Germline assignment: CDR1 ENHRY and CDR2 SYGVKD. V was pared by 7 bases and J by 0 bases, with 12 bases between. This CDR3 contains 14 residues. This CDR3 reads CAIKRTGANYGYTF. CDR3 sequence (DNA): TGTGCCATCAAAAGGACGGGAGCTAACTATGGCTACACCTTC.

This clonotype was detected a few times. V gene TRBV7-9 combines with J gene TRBJ2-7; tentatively, D is TRBD1 (6 bases). In germline, CDR1 is SEHNR, CDR2 FQNEAQ (reference sequence). Deletions cut 6 bases from V and 3 bases from J, with 12 bases between. The CDR3 has 13 residues. The CDR3 reads CASRTGTNYEQYF. CDR3 sequence (DNA): TGTGCCAGCAGGACCGGGACAAACTACGAGCAGTACTTC.

This chain's CDR3 is CSADSGTTPYADTQYF. CDR3 coding DNA: TGCAGTGCCGACTCCGGGACTACCCCTTACGCAGATACGCAGTATTTT. The V call is TRBV20-1, the J call TRBJ2-3; 7 bases are a match to TRBD2. V shed 6 bases, J shed 4 bases, and the junction held 16 bases outside the gene matches. The CDR3 consists of 16 residues. Germline CDR1 DFQATT, CDR2 SNEGSKA (reference sequence).

This chain connects TRBV7-2 to TRBJ2-1; TRBD2 agrees at 10 bases. This CDR3 is 14 amino acids long. Germline CDR1 and CDR2: SGHTA and FQGNSA. With 8 bases clipped from V and 7 bases from J, the junction kept 8 bases outside the gene matches. CDR3 nucleotide sequence: TGTGCCAGCGCTCTAGCGGGAGTTTATAATGAGCAGTTCTTC. This sequence encodes CASALAGVYNEQFF.